The 28 T cell receptor beta chains below were found in one sample sequenced in a study of OX40 agonist ivuxolimab in advanced cancers. Sequencing used immunoSEQ multiplex PCR; TCRdb keeps in-frame clones, though not all of them. This table holds approximately 130,000 clones, 90% found once. This material consisted of CD4+ or CD8+ T cells sorted from blood, taken in a trial of the OX40 agonist ivuxolimab. Receptors were obtained from an adult with an advanced solid tumor such as melanoma, head and neck, liver or kidney cancer.

V and J are TRBV28 and TRBJ2-1; 9 positions agree with TRBD2. CDR1 MDHEN and CDR2 SYDVKM come from the germline V gene. This CDR3 has 16 residues. V shed 3 bases, J shed 0 bases, and the junction held 3 bases outside the gene matches. The CDR3 here is CASSFYSGSSYNEQFF. The CDR3 nucleotides are TGTGCCAGCAGTTTCTATAGCGGGAGCTCCTACAATGAGCAGTTCTTC.

CDR3 residues: CASSIRTPSSSYEQYF. CDR3 DNA: TGTGCCAGTAGTATAAGGACACCTTCTAGCTCCTACGAGCAGTACTTC. The gene calls are TRBV19 and TRBJ2-7, with TRBD1 as a possible D gene (5 bases). Germline CDR1 reads LNHDA; CDR2 reads SQIVND (reference sequence). The CDR3 totals 16 residues. Trimming took 2 bases from V and 0 from J, leaving 14 bases between them.

This rearrangement joins TRBV15 to TRBJ1-1; unclear D gene. Germline V gene lookup returns CDR1 LNHNV and CDR2 YYDKDF (reference sequence). CDR3 length: 12 residues. V was cut by 0 bases and J by 7 bases, with 6 bases left in between. This CDR3 reads CATSRDGIEAFF. In nucleotides, the CDR3 is TGTGCCACCAGCAGAGATGGGATTGAAGCTTTCTTT.

The V gene is TRBV16, the J gene TRBJ2-2, with TRBD2 matching 9 bases. The V gene's germline CDR1 is KGHSY and CDR2 FQNENV. V lost 4 bases to trimming and J lost 5 bases; unmatched junction nucleotides: 5. This CDR3 spans 15 amino acids. CDR3 sequence: CASSLAGVRTGELFF. The CDR3 DNA is TGTGCCAGCAGCCTAGCGGGAGTACGAACCGGGGAGCTGTTTTTT. Based on the CDR3 plus reference TRBV16 and TRBJ2-2, the full variable domain is GEEVAQTPKHLVRGEGQKAKLYCAPIKGHSYVFWYQQVLKNEFKFLISFQNENVFDETGMPKERFSAKCLPNSPCSLEIQATKLEDSAVYFCASSLAGVRTGELFFGEGSRLTVL.

V usage is TRBV5-4 and J usage is TRBJ2-2; 9 bases fit TRBD1. With 2 bases clipped from V and 4 bases from J, the junction kept 3 bases outside the gene matches. Germline V gives CDR1 SGHNT, CDR2 YYREEE (reference sequence). This CDR3 region has 15 residues. CDR3 loop: CASSLGDRVTGELFF. DNA for the CDR3: TGTGCCAGCAGCTTAGGGGACAGGGTCACCGGGGAGCTGTTTTTT.

The chain has TRBV7-2 and TRBJ2-3; 11 positions agree with TRBD2. V dropped 1 base and J dropped 4; count of bases not matched to a gene: 10. The CDR3 consists of 18 residues. Germline CDR1 reads SGHTA; CDR2 reads FQGNSA. CDR3 bases: TGTGCCAGCAGCTTAGAAGGCCCCGTAGCGGGAGGGCCAGATACGCAGTATTTT. As protein: CASSLEGPVAGGPDTQYF.

V usage is TRBV9 and J usage is TRBJ1-3, with no clear D. The CDR3 consists of 16 residues. V lost 4 bases and J lost 4, with 18 bases in between. The V gene's germline CDR1 is SGDLS and CDR2 YYNGEE. The CDR3 loop is CASSPMDALTGNTIYF. CDR3 bases: TGTGCCAGCAGCCCCATGGACGCTTTAACGGGAAACACCATATATTTT.

The chain has TRBV28 and TRBJ2-7; TRBD1 matches 10 bases. CDR1 is MDHEN, CDR2 SYDVKM, per germline. CDR3 length equals 15 residues. The V gene end was trimmed by 6 bases and the J gene end by 6 bases; junction bases not matched to a gene: 11. DNA of the CDR3: TGTGCCAGCAGCTCATCCGGGACAGGGGAAGGCGAGCAGTACTTC. It is translated as CASSSSGTGEGEQYF.

The genes are TRBV10-3 and TRBJ1-5, with TRBD1 as a possible D gene (5 bases). V lost 2 bases and J 0 bases, leaving 8 bases between the germline ends. Germline CDR1 reads ENHRY; CDR2 reads SYGVKD. The CDR3 contains 15 residues. CDR3 sequence reads: CAISEGGNSNQPQHF. Written as DNA, the CDR3 is TGTGCCATCAGTGAGGGGGGAAATAGCAATCAGCCCCAGCATTTT.

A remark on this clone: One end of the junction varies from germline; a read error may be responsible. This chain links TRBV10-3 with TRBJ2-3, with 7 bases lining up with TRBD2. Germline V CDR1 and CDR2: ENHRY, SYGVKD. This CDR3 is built from 13 residues. The CDR3 spells CAVREGSTDTQYF. CDR3 nucleotides: TGTGCCGTCAGGGAGGGGAGCACAGATACGCAGTATTTT.

The V and J genes are TRBV7-8 and TRBJ1-4; 8 bases are a match to TRBD1. The germline V gene encodes CDR1 SGHVS and CDR2 FQNEAQ. Losses at the gene ends were 4 bases for V and 0 bases for J; bases not matched to a gene: 7. The length of the CDR3 is 17 residues. CDR3 nucleotide sequence: TGTGCCAGCAGCTCGGGACAGGCCTCTCCAACTAATGAAAAACTGTTTTTT. This encodes CASSSGQASPTNEKLFF.

The chain uses TRBV18 and TRBJ1-3, with D possibly being TRBD1 (5 bases). Trimming removed 6 bases from V and 3 bases from J, with 9 bases in between. Germline CDR1 and CDR2: KGHSH and LQKENI. The CDR3 contains 13 residues. Here the CDR3 DNA reads TGTGCCAGCTCGGTGGGGCTTGGAAACACCATATATTTT. Translation gives CASSVGLGNTIYF.

This chain joins TRBV28 and TRBJ2-5; 8 bases are a match to TRBD1. This CDR3 comprises 15 residues. V trimming: 6 bases; J trimming: 2 bases; junction bases outside the gene matches: 8. The germline V gene encodes CDR1 MDHEN and CDR2 SYDVKM. The CDR3 DNA follows: TGTGCCAGCAGCGATACAGGGGGACGACAAGAGACCCAGTACTTC. The encoded protein is CASSDTGGRQETQYF.

This clone has a single count. This sequence joins TRBV27 and TRBJ2-7, with D possibly TRBD2 on 5 matching bases. Germline values: CDR1 MNHEY, CDR2 SMNVEV (reference sequence). V shed 5 bases and J shed 0 bases, with 11 bases lying between them. This CDR3 is built from 14 residues. CDR3 sequence (DNA): TGTGCCAGCAGTCCCGGACGGGGCTCCTACGAGCAGTACTTC. Protein product: CASSPGRGSYEQYF.

V usage is TRBV19 and J usage is TRBJ2-2; D is unclear. Trimming pared 3 bases from V and 5 bases from J, leaving 13 bases between. This CDR3 spans 15 amino acids. Germline CDR1 LNHDA, CDR2 SQIVND (reference sequence). CDR3: CASSITRVGTGELFF. CDR3 bases: TGTGCCAGTAGTATCACAAGGGTCGGAACCGGGGAGCTGTTTTTT.

This chain uses TRBV2 with TRBJ1-5; D may be TRBD1 (6 bases). This CDR3 region has 15 residues. From germline, CDR1 is SNHLY and CDR2 FYNNEI. The V gene lost 1 base and the J gene lost 5 bases, with 12 bases spanning the gap. CDR3 region: CASSEETGTYQPQHF. The CDR3 DNA follows: TGTGCCAGCAGTGAAGAGACAGGAACTTATCAGCCCCAGCATTTT.

V usage is TRBV6-1 and J usage is TRBJ1-1; 8 nucleotides match TRBD1. Trimming removed 6 bases from V and 10 bases from J; junction bases left unmatched: 7. Germline CDR1 MNHNS, CDR2 SASEGT. This CDR3 has 12 amino acids. In nucleotides, the CDR3 is TGTGCCAGCAGCACCGACAGGGGCTCAGCTTTCTTT. This codes for CASSTDRGSAFF.

The chain carries TRBV15 and TRBJ2-1; D may be TRBD2 (6 bases). The CDR3 totals 13 residues. Germline V CDR1 and CDR2: LNHNV, YYDKDF (reference sequence). The V end was cut by 8 bases, the J end by 8 bases, with 16 bases between. For the CDR3, the DNA is TGTGCCACCGGCGGAGGGAGGTTGCATGAGCAGTTCTTC. Translating it yields CATGGGRLHEQFF.

The chain uses TRBV10-3 and TRBJ2-2, with D possibly being TRBD2 (5 bases). CDR3 size: 14 residues. CDR1 and CDR2 from the germline V gene are ENHRY and SYGVKD. Trimming stripped 4 bases from V and 4 bases from J, with 10 bases between. The CDR3 here is CAISGGLSTGELFF. CDR3 nucleotides: TGTGCCATCAGTGGAGGGTTGAGCACCGGGGAGCTGTTTTTT.

V is TRBV18 and J is TRBJ1-1; D not resolved. V dropped 0 bases and J dropped 6 bases, with 11 bases sitting between them. The CDR3 consists of 14 residues. Germline loops: CDR1 KGHSH, CDR2 LQKENI. CDR3 loop: CASSPPSRAAEAFF. In DNA form, the CDR3 reads TGTGCCAGCTCACCACCGTCGCGGGCGGCTGAAGCTTTCTTT.

The rearrangement joins TRBV25-1 to TRBJ2-5; D might be TRBD1 (6 bases). The V gene's germline CDR1 is MGHDK and CDR2 SYGVNS. The CDR3 length is 14 residues. Trimming took off 3 bases at V and 2 bases at J, with 10 bases between the two ends. CDR3 sequence: CASSDRGKQETQYF. The DNA of the CDR3 is TGTGCCAGCAGTGATAGGGGGAAACAAGAGACCCAGTACTTC.

Only a few counts were recorded for this clone. The chain couples TRBV18 to TRBJ1-3, with 7 bases identical to TRBD1. The CDR3 is 16 amino acids. Unmatched junction bases numbered 11, after V lost 7 bases and J lost 2 bases. In germline, CDR1 is KGHSH, CDR2 LQKENI. The CDR3 reads CASFSDRPSTGNTIYF. In DNA, the CDR3 is TGTGCCAGCTTCTCGGACAGGCCATCTACTGGAAACACCATATATTTT.

The chain carries TRBV28 and TRBJ2-7; tentative D call: TRBD1 (5 bases). Trimming took off 6 bases at V and 1 base at J, with 13 bases between the two ends. The CDR3 runs 14 residues. CDR1 is MDHEN and CDR2 is SYDVKM in the germline V gene. In nucleotides, the CDR3 is TGTGCCAGCAGGACCCAGGGTTCTTCCTACGAGCAGTACTTC. It is translated as CASRTQGSSYEQYF.

The chain couples TRBV28 to TRBJ2-7; D is perhaps TRBD1 or TRBD2 (5 bases each). The CDR3 is made up of 15 amino acids. Trimming took off 5 bases at V and 2 bases at J, with 16 bases between the two ends. Germline CDR1 and CDR2: MDHEN and SYDVKM. The chain's CDR3 is CASSPPGASAYEQYF. The CDR3 DNA is TGTGCCAGCAGTCCCCCCGGGGCCAGCGCCTACGAGCAGTACTTC.

The chain recombines TRBV7-3 with TRBJ2-1; 11 bases are a match to TRBD1. V lost 2 bases, J lost 7 bases, and 10 bases stayed unmatched. Germline V gene lookup returns CDR1 SGHTA and CDR2 FQGTGA. The CDR3 runs 17 residues. As DNA, the CDR3 is TGTGCCAGCAGCTTATTTCCTGTGGGACAGGGGGAAAATGAGCAGTTCTTC. Protein product: CASSLFPVGQGENEQFF.

The gene calls are TRBV4-3 and TRBJ1-1; perhaps TRBD1 as D (5 bases). This CDR3 contains 14 residues. V was shortened by 0 bases and J by 3 bases, with 8 bases between the two germline ends. From germline, CDR1 is LGHNA and CDR2 YSLEER. The CDR3 DNA follows: TGCGCCAGCAGCCAAGATCGGGGCTACACTGAAGCTTTCTTT. As protein: CASSQDRGYTEAFF.

CDR3 sequence: CASSRTSGRYEQYF. CDR3 in DNA: TGTGCCAGCAGCCGGACTAGCGGGAGATACGAGCAGTACTTC. The chain has TRBV11-2 and TRBJ2-7, with TRBD2 identical over 13 bases. Germline CDR1 reads SGHAT; CDR2 reads FQNNGV. The CDR3 loop spans 14 amino acids. The trim removed 5 bases at V and 4 bases at J, leaving 2 bases unmatched.

The rearrangement joins TRBV14 to TRBJ2-3; D is undetermined. CDR3 length: 15 amino acids. CDR1 and CDR2 from the germline V gene are SGHDN and FVKESK. V lost 0 bases and J 6 bases, leaving 13 bases between the germline ends. The CDR3 region has the DNA TGTGCCAGCAGCCAAGAGCGCGGCCTCGGGGATACGCAGTATTTT. Amino acids: CASSQERGLGDTQYF.